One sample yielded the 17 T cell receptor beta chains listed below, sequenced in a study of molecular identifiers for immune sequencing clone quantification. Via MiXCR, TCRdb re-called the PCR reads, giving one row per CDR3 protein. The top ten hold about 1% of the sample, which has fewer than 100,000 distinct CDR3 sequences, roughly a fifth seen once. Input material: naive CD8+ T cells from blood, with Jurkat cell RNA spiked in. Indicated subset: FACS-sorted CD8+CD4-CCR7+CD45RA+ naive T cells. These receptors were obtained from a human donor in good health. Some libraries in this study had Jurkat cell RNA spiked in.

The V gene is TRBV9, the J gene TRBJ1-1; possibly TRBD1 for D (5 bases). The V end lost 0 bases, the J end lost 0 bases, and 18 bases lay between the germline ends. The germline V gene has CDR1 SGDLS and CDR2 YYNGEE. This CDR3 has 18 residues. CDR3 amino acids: CASSVADDRTYLNTEAFF. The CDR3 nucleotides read TGTGCCAGCAGCGTAGCTGACGACAGAACTTACCTGAACACTGAAGCTTTCTTT.

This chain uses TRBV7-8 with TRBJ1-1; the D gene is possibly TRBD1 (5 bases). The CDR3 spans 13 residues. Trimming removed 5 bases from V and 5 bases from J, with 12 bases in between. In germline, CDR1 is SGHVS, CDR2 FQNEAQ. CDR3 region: CASSPAGRTEAFF. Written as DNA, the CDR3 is TGTGCCAGCAGCCCAGCAGGGAGGACTGAAGCTTTCTTT.

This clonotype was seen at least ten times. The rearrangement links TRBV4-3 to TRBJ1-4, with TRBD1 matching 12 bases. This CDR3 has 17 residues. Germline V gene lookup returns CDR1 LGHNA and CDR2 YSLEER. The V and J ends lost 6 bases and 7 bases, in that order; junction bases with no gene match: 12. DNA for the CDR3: TGCGCCAGCAGTCCTATAGGGACAGGGGGCCTTACTGAAAAACTGTTTTTT. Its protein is CASSPIGTGGLTEKLFF.

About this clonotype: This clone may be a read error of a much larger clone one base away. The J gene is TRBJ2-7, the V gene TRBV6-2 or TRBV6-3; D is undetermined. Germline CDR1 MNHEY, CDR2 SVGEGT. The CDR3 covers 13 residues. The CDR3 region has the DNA TGTGCCAGCAGTTACTCCCACACTGTGGAGCAGCACTTC. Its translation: CASSYSHTVEQHF.

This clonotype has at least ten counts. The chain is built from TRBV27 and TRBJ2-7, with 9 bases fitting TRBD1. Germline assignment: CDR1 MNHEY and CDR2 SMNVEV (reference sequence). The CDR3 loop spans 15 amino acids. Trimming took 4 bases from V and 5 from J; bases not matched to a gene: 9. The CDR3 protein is CASSWGTGSVHEQYF. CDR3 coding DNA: TGTGCCAGCAGTTGGGGGACAGGGTCGGTCCACGAGCAGTACTTC.

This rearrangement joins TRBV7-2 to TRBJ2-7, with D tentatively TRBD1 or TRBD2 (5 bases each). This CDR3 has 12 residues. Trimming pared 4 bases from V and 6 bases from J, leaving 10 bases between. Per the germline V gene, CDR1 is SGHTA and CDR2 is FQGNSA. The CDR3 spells CASSSGGPEQYF. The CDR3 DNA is TGTGCCAGCAGCTCTGGGGGACCCGAGCAGTACTTC.

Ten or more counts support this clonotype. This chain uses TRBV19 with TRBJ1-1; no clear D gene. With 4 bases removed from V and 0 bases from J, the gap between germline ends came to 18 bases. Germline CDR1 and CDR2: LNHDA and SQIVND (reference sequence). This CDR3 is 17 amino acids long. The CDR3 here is CASSSDIDWQLNTEAFF. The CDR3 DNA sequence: TGTGCCAGTAGTAGCGACATCGATTGGCAGTTGAACACTGAAGCTTTCTTT.

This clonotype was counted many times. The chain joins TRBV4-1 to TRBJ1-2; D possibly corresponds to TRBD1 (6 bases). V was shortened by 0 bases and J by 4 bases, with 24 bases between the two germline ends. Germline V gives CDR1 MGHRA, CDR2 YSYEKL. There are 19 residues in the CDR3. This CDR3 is CASSQERVGGGTFPYGYTF. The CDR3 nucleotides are TGCGCCAGCAGCCAAGAAAGGGTTGGAGGGGGGACATTCCCCTATGGCTACACCTTC.

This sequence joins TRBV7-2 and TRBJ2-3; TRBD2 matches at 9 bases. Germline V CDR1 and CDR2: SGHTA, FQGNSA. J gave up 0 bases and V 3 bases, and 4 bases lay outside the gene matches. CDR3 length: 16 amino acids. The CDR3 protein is CASSFPAGGSTDTQYF. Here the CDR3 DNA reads TGTGCCAGCAGCTTTCCGGCGGGAGGGAGCACAGATACGCAGTATTTT.

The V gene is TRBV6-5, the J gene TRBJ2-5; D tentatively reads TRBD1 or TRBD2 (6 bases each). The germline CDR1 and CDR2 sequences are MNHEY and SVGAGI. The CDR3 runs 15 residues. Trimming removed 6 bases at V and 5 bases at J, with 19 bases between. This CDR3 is CASRGGTIGGETQYF. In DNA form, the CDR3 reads TGTGCCAGCAGAGGGGGAACCATAGGAGGGGAGACCCAGTACTTC.

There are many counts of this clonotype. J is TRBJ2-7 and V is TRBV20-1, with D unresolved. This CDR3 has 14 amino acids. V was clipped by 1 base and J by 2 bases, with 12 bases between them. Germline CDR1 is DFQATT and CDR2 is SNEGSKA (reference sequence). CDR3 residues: CSARGQASPYEQYF. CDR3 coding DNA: TGCAGTGCTAGAGGTCAGGCGAGTCCCTACGAGCAGTACTTC.

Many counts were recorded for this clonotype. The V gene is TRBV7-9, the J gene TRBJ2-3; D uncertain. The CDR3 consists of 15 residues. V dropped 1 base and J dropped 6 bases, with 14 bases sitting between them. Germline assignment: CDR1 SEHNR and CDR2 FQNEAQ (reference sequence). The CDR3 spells CASSLEPSSPDTQYF. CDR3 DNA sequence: TGTGCCAGCAGCTTAGAACCTTCCTCCCCCGATACGCAGTATTTT.

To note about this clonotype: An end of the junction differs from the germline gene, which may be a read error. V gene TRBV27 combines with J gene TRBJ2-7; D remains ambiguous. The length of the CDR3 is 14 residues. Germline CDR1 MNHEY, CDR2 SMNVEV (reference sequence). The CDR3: CASSLAASSYERYF. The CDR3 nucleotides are TGTGCCAGCAGTTTGGCAGCGAGCTCCTACGAGCGGTACTTC.

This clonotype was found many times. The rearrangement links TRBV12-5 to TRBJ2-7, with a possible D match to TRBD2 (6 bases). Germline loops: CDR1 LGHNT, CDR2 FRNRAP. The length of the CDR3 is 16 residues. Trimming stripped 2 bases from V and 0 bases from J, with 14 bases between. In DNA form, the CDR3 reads TGTGCTAGTGGTTTGACGACCGGGACTCACTCCTACGAGCAGTACTTC. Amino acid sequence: CASGLTTGTHSYEQYF.

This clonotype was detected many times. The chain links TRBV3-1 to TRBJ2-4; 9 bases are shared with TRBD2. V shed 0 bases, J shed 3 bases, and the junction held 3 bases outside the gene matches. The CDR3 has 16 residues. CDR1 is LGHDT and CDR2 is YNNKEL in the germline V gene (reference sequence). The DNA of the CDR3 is TGTGCCAGCAGCCAAGAGACTAGCGGCCACAAAAACATTCAGTACTTC. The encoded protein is CASSQETSGHKNIQYF.

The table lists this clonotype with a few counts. CDR3 nucleotide sequence: TGTGCCAGCAGTTACCCAGACCGCCGGGGTGAGCAGTTCTTC. Amino acids: CASSYPDRRGEQFF. The gene calls are TRBV6-2 or TRBV6-3 and TRBJ2-1, with D perhaps TRBD2 (5 bases). Germline V CDR1 and CDR2: MNHEY, SVGEGT. The germline V and J ends were trimmed by 2 bases and 9 bases, with 14 bases remaining between them. This CDR3 region has 14 residues.

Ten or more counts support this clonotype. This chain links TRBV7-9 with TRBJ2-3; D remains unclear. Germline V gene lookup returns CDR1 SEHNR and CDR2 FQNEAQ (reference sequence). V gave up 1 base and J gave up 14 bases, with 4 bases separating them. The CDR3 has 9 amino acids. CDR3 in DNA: TGTGCCAGCAGCTTAGGCGGGTATTTT. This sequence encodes CASSLGGYF. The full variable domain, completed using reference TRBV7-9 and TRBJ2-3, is DTGVSQNPRHKITKRGQNVTFRCDPISEHNRLYWYRQTLGQGPEFLTYFQNEAQLEKSRLLSDRFSAERPKGSFSTLEIQRTEQGDSAMYLCASSLGGYFGPGTRLTVL.